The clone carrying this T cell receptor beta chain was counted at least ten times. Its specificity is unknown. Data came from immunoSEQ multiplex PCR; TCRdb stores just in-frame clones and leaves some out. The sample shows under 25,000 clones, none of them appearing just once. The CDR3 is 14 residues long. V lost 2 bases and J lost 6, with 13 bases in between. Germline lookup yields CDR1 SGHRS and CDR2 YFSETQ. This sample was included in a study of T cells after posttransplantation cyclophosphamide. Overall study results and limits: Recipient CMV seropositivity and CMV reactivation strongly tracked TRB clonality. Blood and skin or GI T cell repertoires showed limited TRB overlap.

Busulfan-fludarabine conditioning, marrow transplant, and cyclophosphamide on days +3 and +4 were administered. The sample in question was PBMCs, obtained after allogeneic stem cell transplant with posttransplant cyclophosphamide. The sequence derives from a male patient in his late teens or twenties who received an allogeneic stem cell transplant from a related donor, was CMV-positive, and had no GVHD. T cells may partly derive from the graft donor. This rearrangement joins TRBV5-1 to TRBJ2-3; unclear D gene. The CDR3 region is CASSFIGGRDTQYF. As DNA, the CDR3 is TGCGCCAGCAGCTTTATAGGCGGTAGGGATACGCAGTATTTT.